This TCR beta chain was recovered during a study of beta chain features in type 1 diabetes. Expressed TCRB transcripts were sequenced, since all the RNA that had been isolated was reverse transcribed. Measured with immunoSEQ multiplex PCR; TCRdb has only the in-frame clones, and not every one. The sample comprises 350,000 to 450,000 clones, over 11% of which are singletons, and approximately 0.038% rests with the top ten. Notes on this clone: No antigen is known for it.

Every donor had blood drawn once into heparin, approximately 110 mL on average. CD45RO/CCR7/CD25/CD127/CD95/CD27 separated CD4+ naive, central memory, regulatory and stem cell-like memory cells by sorting. The CDR3 has 16 amino acids. Looked up from germline, CDR1 is LNHDA and CDR2 is SQIVND (reference sequence). Trimming at V came to 9 bases and at J to 6 bases, leaving 15 bases not matched to a gene. The study, taken as a whole, reports: Sampled from patients, naive, central memory and Treg TCRB repertoires appeared more similar than those sampled from healthy donors.

The clonotype originates from a man in his thirties or forties in good health. J is TRBJ2-3 and V is TRBV19; 10 bases line up with TRBD2. The sequenced material came from naive CD4+ T cells from blood. CDR3 nucleotide sequence: TGTGCCAGCAATAACCCGGCGGCTAGCGGGGGTGATACGCAGTATTTT. Its protein product is CASNNPAASGGDTQYF.